Below, 17 T cell receptor beta chains from the same sample are listed, as sequenced in a study of T cell repertoires in cytomegalovirus infection. MiXCR, applied by TCRdb to the reads, yields one record per CDR3 protein. The data show hundreds of thousands of distinct CDR3 sequences, around 11% seen once. Material for sequencing was PBMCs. These receptors all stem from a human donor in good health (CMV status not recorded). Some clones in this sample may be carry-over from other donors' samples.

V usage is TRBV28 and J usage is TRBJ2-7, with D maybe TRBD1 (5 bases). The CDR3 is 15 residues long. CDR1 MDHEN and CDR2 SYDVKM come from the germline V gene. Trimming left V 6 bases short and J 2 bases short, with 17 bases between. The CDR3 nucleotides read TGTGCCAGCAGCAGTTCGGACATCGCTACCTACGAGCAGTACTTC. Translated: CASSSSDIATYEQYF.

This clonotype has a count of ten or more. The rearrangement links TRBV6-1 to TRBJ2-3, with 8 bases lining up with TRBD2. The J segment lost 0 bases and the V segment lost 7 bases, leaving 12 bases of the junction unmatched. From germline, CDR1 is MNHNS and CDR2 SASEGT. This CDR3 is built from 17 residues. The CDR3: CASTPRGGSTSTDTQYF. In DNA form, the CDR3 reads TGTGCCAGCACCCCACGGGGGGGTTCCACTAGCACAGATACGCAGTATTTT.

This clonotype occurred many times. The genes are TRBV7-9 and TRBJ1-1; possibly TRBD1 for D (6 bases). In germline, CDR1 is SEHNR, CDR2 FQNEAQ (reference sequence). The V gene lost 5 bases and the J gene lost 4 bases, with 11 bases spanning the gap. The CDR3 loop spans 13 amino acids. The CDR3 DNA reads as TGTGCCAGCAGCGGCACAGGGCCCACTGAAGCTTTCTTT. Protein product: CASSGTGPTEAFF.

This clonotype has at least ten counts. The genes are TRBV7-2 and TRBJ2-3; no definite D call. The V end was cut by 5 bases, the J end by 4 bases, with 13 bases between. CDR3 length equals 14 residues. The germline V gene encodes CDR1 SGHTA and CDR2 FQGNSA. The CDR3 loop is CASSLMLGADTQYF. Written as DNA, the CDR3 is TGTGCCAGCAGCCTTATGTTGGGCGCAGATACGCAGTATTTT.

Only a few counts were recorded for this clonotype. The chain recombines TRBV20-1 with TRBJ2-1, with unresolved D. The CDR3 has 12 residues. Trimming cost V 2 bases and J 10 bases, with 12 bases left between them. Germline CDR1 and CDR2: DFQATT and SNEGSKA (reference sequence). The CDR3 coding sequence is TGCAGTGCTAGATACCCGGGTGACGAGCAGTTCTTC. Its translation is CSARYPGDEQFF.

This clonotype was seen ten or more times. This chain joins TRBV7-2 and TRBJ2-6; D tentatively fits TRBD1 or TRBD2 (5 bases each). The CDR3 is made up of 18 amino acids. The germline V gene has CDR1 SGHTA and CDR2 FQGNSA. V was shortened by 5 bases and J by 0 bases, with 17 bases between the two germline ends. The CDR3 reads CASSPRSGTGSGANVLTF. In nucleotides, the CDR3 is TGTGCCAGCAGCCCACGGTCCGGGACGGGCTCTGGGGCCAACGTCCTGACTTTC. Filled out from reference TRBV7-2 and TRBJ2-6, the complete variable domain reads GAGVSQSPSNKVTEKGKDVELRCDPISGHTALYWYRQSLGQGLEFLIYFQGNSAPDKSGLPSDRFSAERTGGSVSTLTIQRTQQEDSAVYLCASSPRSGTGSGANVLTFGAGSRLTVL.

This clonotype was found many times. The chain employs TRBV7-8 and TRBJ2-1, with D perhaps matching TRBD1 (6 bases). Germline CDR1 reads SGHVS; CDR2 reads FQNEAQ. The CDR3 consists of 16 residues. V was cut by 5 bases and J by 2 bases, with 16 bases left in between. Here the CDR3 DNA reads TGTGCCAGCAGCCAATTCAGGGGAATCGCCTACAATGAGCAGTTCTTC. Translating gives CASSQFRGIAYNEQFF.

This sequence joins TRBV25-1 and TRBJ1-1; 7 bases line up with TRBD1. The ends lost 3 bases at V and 4 bases at J; junction bases unmatched: 5. The CDR3 has 14 residues. CDR1 MGHDK and CDR2 SYGVNS come from the germline V gene. The CDR3 nucleotides are TGTGCCAGCAGTGACAACAGGGGCGCCACTGAAGCTTTCTTT. Its translation is CASSDNRGATEAFF. The full variable domain, in which reference TRBV25-1 and TRBJ1-1 provide the parts outside the CDR3, is EADIYQTPRYLVIGTGKKITLECSQTMGHDKMYWYQQDPGMELHLIHYSYGVNSTEKGDLSSESTVSRIRTEHFPLTLESARPSHTSQYLCASSDNRGATEAFFGQGTRLTVV.

This clonotype was seen a handful of times. The J gene is TRBJ1-1, the V gene TRBV12-3 or TRBV12-4; D may be TRBD1 (6 bases). CDR3 length: 19 residues. Between the trimmed V and J ends, which lost 7 bases and 0 bases, there was a span of 27 bases. CDR3 protein: CASIEGRGGGLIMNTEAFF. The CDR3 DNA reads as TGTGCCAGCATTGAGGGAAGGGGGGGGGGTCTTATAATGAACACTGAAGCTTTCTTT.

Remarks on this clonotype: A junction boundary mismatches the germline segment, possibly from a read error. The genes are TRBV2 and TRBJ2-1; 11 bases line up with TRBD1. Germline lookup yields CDR1 SNHLY and CDR2 FYNNEI. This CDR3 has 19 residues. CDR3 in amino acids: CAGSLRDRGYGTGNNEQFF. As DNA, the CDR3 is TGTGCCGGCAGTTTACGGGACAGGGGGTATGGAACGGGAAACAATGAGCAGTTCTTC.

This sequence joins TRBV10-3 and TRBJ1-4, with D maybe TRBD1 (5 bases). This CDR3 is 13 amino acids long. The V and J ends lost 5 bases and 7 bases respectively, with 11 bases between them. CDR1 and CDR2 from the germline V gene are ENHRY and SYGVKD. CDR3 in DNA: TGTGCCATCAGTAAAGGGGAGAGTGAAAAACTGTTTTTT. It translates to CAISKGESEKLFF.

This clonotype was picked up many times. The CDR3 DNA reads as TGTGCCAGCAGTCCAACAAGCGGGAACGACAATGAGCAGTTCTTC. Its translation: CASSPTSGNDNEQFF. This chain joins TRBV7-9 and TRBJ2-1, with TRBD2 identical over 7 bases. CDR1 and CDR2 (germline): SEHNR, FQNEAQ (reference sequence). After removal of 6 bases from V and 5 bases from J, the junction contained 10 bases not matched to a gene. The CDR3 contains 15 residues.

The V and J genes are TRBV25-1 and TRBJ2-2, with a tentative D call TRBD1 (5 bases). V gave up 3 bases and J gave up 6 bases, with 20 bases separating them. From germline, CDR1 is MGHDK and CDR2 SYGVNS. The CDR3 runs 17 residues. CDR3 nucleotide sequence: TGTGCCAGCAGTGATCCGATAGGGGAAGTGGATCCCGGGGAGCTGTTTTTT. It yields the protein CASSDPIGEVDPGELFF. The full variable domain, its missing parts supplied by reference TRBV25-1 and TRBJ2-2, is EADIYQTPRYLVIGTGKKITLECSQTMGHDKMYWYQQDPGMELHLIHYSYGVNSTEKGDLSSESTVSRIRTEHFPLTLESARPSHTSQYLCASSDPIGEVDPGELFFGEGSRLTVL.

Turning to this clonotype: This clone may be a read error of a much larger clone one base away. V and J are TRBV7-9 and TRBJ1-2, with 11 bases that match TRBD1. The CDR3 length is 15 residues. With 4 bases clipped from V and 4 bases from J, the junction kept 5 bases outside the gene matches. Germline values: CDR1 SEHNR, CDR2 FQNEAQ (reference sequence). CDR3 sequence reads: CASSSGQGAIYGYTF. CDR3 sequence (DNA): TGTGCCAGCAGCTCTGGACAGGGGGCTATCTATGGCTACACCTTC.

This clonotype was detected only a few times. In nucleotides, the CDR3 is TGTGCCAGCAGCCTCGGGACAGTGGGTCCCTACGAGCAGTACTTC. As protein: CASSLGTVGPYEQYF. This chain links TRBV3-1 with TRBJ2-7, with 7 bases matching TRBD1. The length of the CDR3 is 15 residues. Germline CDR1 LGHDT, CDR2 YNNKEL (reference sequence). V shed 4 bases and J 2 bases; nucleotides not matched to a gene: 8.

This clonotype was detected a few times. V is TRBV5-6 and J is TRBJ2-3; TRBD2 matches at 7 bases. The V and J ends lost 7 bases and 0 bases, in that order; junction bases with no gene match: 8. The germline CDR1 and CDR2 sequences are SGHDT and YYEEEE. The CDR3 covers 15 residues. The CDR3 sequence is CASYNWGGSTDTQYF. In DNA, the CDR3 is TGTGCCAGCTACAATTGGGGAGGGAGCACAGATACGCAGTATTTT.

This chain uses TRBV29-1 with TRBJ2-7, with D unresolved. From germline, CDR1 is SQVTM and CDR2 ANQGSEA. The V and J ends lost 4 bases and 2 bases respectively, with 12 bases between them. This CDR3 is built from 13 residues. DNA of the CDR3: TGCAGCGTTGGGCCAAAACCCCCCTACGAGCAGTACTTC. Translating it yields CSVGPKPPYEQYF.